The 20 T cell receptor beta chains given below trace back to one sample, sequenced in a study of OX40 agonist ivuxolimab in advanced cancers. Using immunoSEQ multiplex PCR, the repertoire was profiled, and TCRdb retains in-frame clones only, with some absent. The repertoire consists of about 75,000 clones, with about 85% occurring once and the leading ten covering about 17%. The sequencing here drew on CD4+ or CD8+ T cells sorted from blood, taken in a trial of the OX40 agonist ivuxolimab. The receptors here all came from an adult with an advanced solid tumor such as melanoma, head and neck, liver or kidney cancer.

The genes are TRBV5-1 and TRBJ2-5; the D gene is possibly TRBD2 (6 bases). Germline assignment: CDR1 SGHRS and CDR2 YFSETQ. Trimming took 2 bases from V and 5 from J, leaving 13 bases between them. The length of the CDR3 is 14 residues. The CDR3 DNA sequence: TGCGCCAGCAGCTTAGGGGACTCACTCGAGACCCAGTACTTC. Its protein is CASSLGDSLETQYF.

The chain has TRBV16 and TRBJ1-5, with D unresolved. Germline CDR1 is KGHSY and CDR2 is FQNENV. The CDR3 runs to 14 residues. Trimming removed 10 bases from V and 2 bases from J, with 15 bases in between. In nucleotides, the CDR3 is TGTGCCACCGGCGGGCGTGTTGGCAATCAGCCCCAGCATTTT. This codes for CATGGRVGNQPQHF.

The chain uses TRBV5-1 and TRBJ1-6; no reliable D call. The CDR3 is 14 amino acids. Germline CDR1 is SGHRS and CDR2 is YFSETQ. Trimming removed 2 bases from V and 7 bases from J, with 10 bases in between. CDR3 region: CASSFQGSNSPLHF. As DNA, the CDR3 is TGCGCCAGCAGCTTTCAAGGCTCGAATTCACCCCTCCACTTT. The entire variable domain, with the rest obtained from reference TRBV5-1 and TRBJ1-6, is as follows: KAGVTQTPRYLIKTRGQQVTLSCSPISGHRSVSWYQQTPGQGLQFLFEYFSETQRNKGNFPGRFSGRQFSNSRSEMNVSTLELGDSALYLCASSFQGSNSPLHFGNGTRLTVT.

The CDR3 protein is CASSLDSSGSVTQYF. The CDR3, as DNA: TGTGCCAGCAGCTTAGATAGCAGCGGGAGTGTGACCCAGTACTTC. The chain employs TRBV11-2 and TRBJ2-5, with 8 bases that match TRBD2. The CDR3 spans 15 residues. Germline loops: CDR1 SGHAT, CDR2 FQNNGV. The J segment lost 7 bases and the V segment lost 0 bases, leaving 7 bases of the junction unmatched.

This chain uses TRBV11-2 with TRBJ2-7; 7 bases agree with TRBD1. CDR3 size: 16 residues. V lost 2 bases and J lost 2; bases outside the gene matches: 9. Germline CDR1 SGHAT, CDR2 FQNNGV. The CDR3 nucleotides are TGTGCCAGCAGCTTATTCACAGGGGTCCGTACCTACGAGCAGTACTTC. Translation gives CASSLFTGVRTYEQYF.

This chain links TRBV29-1 with TRBJ2-7, with 11 bases aligning to TRBD2. Germline CDR1 is SQVTM and CDR2 is ANQGSEA. V gave up 6 bases and J gave up 6 bases; unmatched junction bases: 1. The CDR3 contains 11 residues. CDR3 bases: TGCAGCGTGGGACTAGCGGCCGAGCAGTACTTC. Its translation: CSVGLAAEQYF.

About this clone itself: Other DNA variants within this sample encode the same CDR3. J is TRBJ2-1 and V is TRBV5-1; either TRBD1 or TRBD2 may fit D (5 bases each). The CDR3 contains 15 residues. Germline loops: CDR1 SGHRS, CDR2 YFSETQ. With 0 bases removed from V and 2 bases from J, the gap between germline ends came to 9 bases. CDR3 DNA: TGCGCCAGCAGCTTGGCAGGGAGCCCCTACAATGAGCAGTTCTTC. Its protein is CASSLAGSPYNEQFF. Filled out from reference TRBV5-1 and TRBJ2-1, the complete variable domain reads KAGVTQTPRYLIKTRGQQVTLSCSPISGHRSVSWYQQTPGQGLQFLFEYFSETQRNKGNFPGRFSGRQFSNSRSEMNVSTLELGDSALYLCASSLAGSPYNEQFFGPGTRLTVL.

The genes are TRBV29-1 and TRBJ2-7; D possibly corresponds to TRBD1 (6 bases). Deletions cut 4 bases from V and 3 bases from J, with 10 bases between. Germline CDR1 is SQVTM and CDR2 is ANQGSEA. This CDR3 has 12 amino acids. The CDR3 DNA sequence: TGCAGCGTTGTTGGACAGCTCTACGAGCAGTACTTC. This sequence encodes CSVVGQLYEQYF.

The chain links TRBV6-1 to TRBJ1-5, with 7 bases that match TRBD1. V lost 5 bases and J lost 6; bases outside the gene matches: 7. Germline CDR1 and CDR2: MNHNS and SASEGT. The CDR3 is 14 residues long. The DNA for the CDR3 is TGTGCCAGCAGTCTCGACAGGGATGGTCAGCCCCAGCATTTT. Translated, it gives CASSLDRDGQPQHF.

J is TRBJ2-5 and V is TRBV5-6; TRBD2 aligns across 12 bases. The junction had 2 bases not matched to a gene; V was cut back by 3 bases and J by 2 bases. The CDR3 has 15 residues. CDR1 and CDR2 (germline): SGHDT, YYEEEE. In nucleotides, the CDR3 is TGTGCCAGCAGCTCCGGACTAGCGGGACAAGAGACCCAGTACTTC. It translates to CASSSGLAGQETQYF.

J is TRBJ1-1 and V is TRBV5-6; D is unclear. Germline CDR1 SGHDT, CDR2 YYEEEE. Trimming stripped 0 bases from V and 1 base from J, with 7 bases between. This CDR3 comprises 14 residues. The CDR3 loop reads CASSLEGGNTEAFF. In DNA, the CDR3 is TGTGCCAGCAGCTTGGAGGGTGGGAACACTGAAGCTTTCTTT.

The CDR3 sequence: CASSPLTGVRYGYTF. As DNA, the CDR3 is TGTGCCAGCAGCCCGCTGACAGGGGTTCGGTATGGCTACACCTTC. The V gene is TRBV27, the J gene TRBJ1-2, with 8 positions matching TRBD1. Germline CDR1 reads MNHEY; CDR2 reads SMNVEV (reference sequence). V trimming: 6 bases; J trimming: 5 bases; junction bases outside the gene matches: 11. CDR3 length equals 15 residues.

The chain uses TRBV28 and TRBJ2-3; D gene uncertain. The V gene lost 2 bases and the J gene lost 7 bases, with 7 bases spanning the gap. Germline assignment: CDR1 MDHEN and CDR2 SYDVKM. The CDR3 consists of 12 residues. The CDR3 sequence is CASSLSLHTQYF. The DNA of the CDR3 is TGTGCCAGCAGTTTAAGTCTCCATACGCAGTATTTT.

Here the CDR3 DNA reads TGTGCCAGCACTGGCGGGAGATCTAGGGACCGCTCCTACAATGAGCAGTTCTTC. This translates into CASTGGRSRDRSYNEQFF. The genes are TRBV7-2 and TRBJ2-1; TRBD2 agrees at 7 bases. Unmatched junction bases numbered 15, after V lost 7 bases and J lost 0 bases. This CDR3 contains 18 residues. In germline, CDR1 is SGHTA, CDR2 FQGNSA.

Only a few counts were recorded for this clone. The V and J genes are TRBV2 and TRBJ2-2; D unresolved. The V end was cut by 6 bases, the J end by 2 bases, with 10 bases between. The germline gives CDR1 SNHLY, CDR2 FYNNEI. The CDR3 runs to 14 residues. CDR3 bases: TGTGCCAGCAGGGCAGACCAAAACACCGGGGAGCTGTTTTTT. It codes for CASRADQNTGELFF.

V and J are TRBV6-1 and TRBJ2-7, with 10 bases aligning to TRBD2. V lost 0 bases to trimming and J lost 6 bases; unmatched junction nucleotides: 8. The CDR3 extends over 16 amino acids. CDR1 is MNHNS and CDR2 is SASEGT in the germline V gene. The CDR3 region has the DNA TGTGCCAGCAGTGAAGCAGCGGGAGGGGGTTCATTCGAGCAGTACTTC. Translation gives CASSEAAGGGSFEQYF.

The V call is TRBV19, the J call TRBJ1-1; TRBD1 agrees at 11 bases. The CDR3 contains 14 residues. Germline CDR1 LNHDA, CDR2 SQIVND (reference sequence). The ends lost 5 bases at V and 5 bases at J; junction bases unmatched: 4. CDR3 region: CASSLGQGATEAFF. As DNA, the CDR3 is TGTGCCAGTAGTCTCGGACAGGGGGCAACTGAAGCTTTCTTT.

This clone was counted once. V gene TRBV29-1 combines with J gene TRBJ1-1; TRBD1 might be the D (5 bases). The CDR3 totals 13 residues. The germline V gene has CDR1 SQVTM and CDR2 ANQGSEA. Trimming removed 6 bases at V and 3 bases at J, with 14 bases between. CDR3 nucleotides: TGCAGCGTAGTGATTCAAGGGGACACTGAAGCTTTCTTT. Translation gives CSVVIQGDTEAFF.

A single count supports this clone. The V gene is TRBV5-1, the J gene TRBJ1-4; D is perhaps TRBD1 (5 bases). CDR3 length: 18 amino acids. In germline, CDR1 is SGHRS, CDR2 YFSETQ. With 0 bases removed from V and 4 bases from J, the gap between germline ends came to 19 bases. In DNA form, the CDR3 reads TGCGCCAGCAGCTTGGGAGGCCAAACCACCGGGGGTAATGAAAAACTGTTTTTT. Translating gives CASSLGGQTTGGNEKLFF.

The chain has TRBV2 and TRBJ1-4, with D possibly matching TRBD1 (5 bases). CDR3 length equals 14 residues. Trimming removed 3 bases from V and 1 base from J, with 6 bases in between. Germline loops: CDR1 SNHLY, CDR2 FYNNEI. CDR3 region: CASSDRGTNEKLFF. The DNA for the CDR3 is TGTGCCAGCAGTGATAGGGGAACTAATGAAAAACTGTTTTTT.